This T cell receptor beta chain is from a study of early T cells in non-severe SARS-CoV-2 infection. The table lists this clonotype with many counts. Using its own MiXCR run on the 5' RACE reads, TCRdb lists one record per CDR3 protein. Altogether under 95,000 distinct CDR3 sequences are present, 9.5% to 15% being singletons, with the ten largest covering approximately 5%. The CDR3 is 16 residues long. Trimming took off 7 bases at V and 0 bases at J, with 17 bases between the two ends. CDR1 and CDR2 from the germline V gene are MNHEY and SVGAGI. The chain joins TRBV6-5 to TRBJ2-3; no definite D call. Sequenced material: whole blood. The sequence was collected from an adult who was a healthcare worker with PCR-confirmed SARS-CoV-2 infection or an uninfected control (not recorded which). The CDR3 region has the DNA TGTGCCAGCACCGCAGGCGCCAGCGCTAGCACAGATACGCAGTATTTT. This translates into CASTAGASASTDTQYF.